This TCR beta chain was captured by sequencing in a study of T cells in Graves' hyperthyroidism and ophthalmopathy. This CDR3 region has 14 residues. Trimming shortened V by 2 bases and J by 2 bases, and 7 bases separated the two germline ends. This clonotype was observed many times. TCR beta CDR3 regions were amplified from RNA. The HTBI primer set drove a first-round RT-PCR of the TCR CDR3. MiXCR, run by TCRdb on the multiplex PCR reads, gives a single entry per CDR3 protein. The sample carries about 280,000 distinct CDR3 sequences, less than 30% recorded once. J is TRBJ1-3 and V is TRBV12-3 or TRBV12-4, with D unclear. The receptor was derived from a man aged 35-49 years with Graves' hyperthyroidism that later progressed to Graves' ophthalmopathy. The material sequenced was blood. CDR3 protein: CASSLKSPGNTIYF. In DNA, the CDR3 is TGTGCCAGCAGTTTAAAGTCTCCTGGAAACACCATATATTTT.